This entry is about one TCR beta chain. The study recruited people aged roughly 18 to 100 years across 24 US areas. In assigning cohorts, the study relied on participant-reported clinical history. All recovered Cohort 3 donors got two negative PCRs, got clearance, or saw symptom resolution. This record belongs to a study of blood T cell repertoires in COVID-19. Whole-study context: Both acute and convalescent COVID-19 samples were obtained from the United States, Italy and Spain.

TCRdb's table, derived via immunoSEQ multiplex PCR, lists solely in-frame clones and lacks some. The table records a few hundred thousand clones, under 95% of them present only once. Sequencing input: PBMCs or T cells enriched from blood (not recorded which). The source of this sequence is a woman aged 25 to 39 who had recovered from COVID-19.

CDR3 in DNA: TGTGCCAGTAGTATAGATCGGCCAGGGAAAGGGGGTTCACCCCTCCACTTT. This codes for CASSIDRPGKGGSPLHF. The rearrangement joins TRBV19 to TRBJ1-6, with D tentatively TRBD1 (6 bases). The germline CDR1 and CDR2 sequences are LNHDA and SQIVND (reference sequence). V lost 0 bases and J 9 bases, leaving 18 bases between the germline ends. This CDR3 region has 17 residues.